The TCR beta chain under discussion was sequenced for a study of human T cells and chemical hapten exposure. Study details: Read at 6 days, the patch tests placed 0.01% DPC on the upper back.

General observations from the study: Donors in the study had alopecia, meaning their immune response may differ from healthy people's. TCRs whose frequency exceeded 1 in 1000 remained the same following DPC sensitization.

In TCRdb, the RACE reads were re-called with MiXCR into one record per CDR3 protein. The data contain about 68,000 distinct CDR3 sequences, roughly 11% of them singletons. This clonotype was recorded at least ten times. Its antigen is not known. Time point of the sample: pre-sensitization, week 0. Treatment specified: therapeutic diphenylcyclopropenone sensitization with weekly scalp DPC. The receptor comes from a woman aged 45-59 years with alopecia areata. Some clones in this sample may be carry-over from other donors' samples. The sample was whole blood, taken in connection with sensitization to the hapten diphenylcyclopropenone (DPC).

The CDR3 nucleotides are TGTGCCAGCAGCTTGGCGGGGGCCGACACTGAAGCTTTCTTT. It specifies CASSLAGADTEAFF. The rearrangement uses TRBV7-9 and TRBJ1-1; possible D gene TRBD1, 6 bases. The V gene lost 3 bases and the J gene lost 3 bases, with 11 bases spanning the gap. Per the germline V gene, CDR1 is SEHNR and CDR2 is FQNEAQ (reference sequence). This CDR3 contains 14 residues.